The present entry profiles one T cell receptor (beta chain) with its context. The data originate from a study of PD-L1 blockade in urothelial cancer. The repertoire was sequenced with immunoSEQ multiplex PCR; TCRdb's copy has only in-frame clones and lacks some. The sample has tens of thousands of clones, 86% seen once. Specified time point: peripheral blood 6 weeks after treatment start. The source of this sequence is a man in his sixties with urothelial cancer. Sample: PBMCs, taken around atezolizumab (anti-PD-L1) treatment.

The CDR3 is CAISAPGQHGYTF. In DNA form, the CDR3 reads TGTGCCATCAGTGCACCGGGACAGCATGGCTACACCTTC. This chain links TRBV10-3 with TRBJ1-2; TRBD1 aligns across 7 bases. The CDR3 is 13 residues long. The germline gives CDR1 ENHRY, CDR2 SYGVKD. J gave up 6 bases and V 4 bases, and 5 bases lay outside the gene matches.